Sequencing of this TCR beta chain was carried out in a study of T cell responses to AZD1222 COVID-19 vaccine. Notes on the study in general: Spike-specific TCR breadth and depth grew following two AZD1222 doses. In a largely white British group with more females than males, clonal diversity was possibly underestimated. Within unmutated variant regions lay the reported targets of nearly half of spike-specific TCRs. Spike was spanned by vaccine-associated CD4 TCRs, which were dominant at 160-218 and 743-854.

The germline gives CDR1 LNHDA, CDR2 SQIVND (reference sequence). The CDR3 runs 14 residues. The ends were cut back, 9 bases at V and 7 bases at J, with 22 bases in the middle. Produced via immunoSEQ multiplex PCR; TCRdb's table is partial and in-frame only. Of about 93,000 clones in the sample, just under 90% were seen once. For this clone: Its antigen is currently unknown.

This receptor was taken from an adult in good health. The material sequenced was peripheral blood, taken on day 0 of MenACWY control vaccination. The chain recombines TRBV19 with TRBJ2-7, with a possible D match to TRBD1 (5 bases). For the CDR3, the DNA is TGTGCCAGCTCCCTGGGTCAGGGTGGTATAGAGCAGTACTTC. Protein product: CASSLGQGGIEQYF.